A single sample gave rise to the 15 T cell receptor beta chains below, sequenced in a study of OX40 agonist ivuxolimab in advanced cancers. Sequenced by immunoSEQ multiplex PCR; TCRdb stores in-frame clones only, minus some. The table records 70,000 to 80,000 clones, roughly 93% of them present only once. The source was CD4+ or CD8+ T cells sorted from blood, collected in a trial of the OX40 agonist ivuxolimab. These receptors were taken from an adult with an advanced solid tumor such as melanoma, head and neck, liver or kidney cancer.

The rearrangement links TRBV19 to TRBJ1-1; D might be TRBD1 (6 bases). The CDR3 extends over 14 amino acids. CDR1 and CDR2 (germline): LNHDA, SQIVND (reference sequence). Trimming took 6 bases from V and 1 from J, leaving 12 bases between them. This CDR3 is CASRAGAANTEAFF. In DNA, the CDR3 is TGTGCCAGTAGGGCAGGGGCGGCGAACACTGAAGCTTTCTTT.

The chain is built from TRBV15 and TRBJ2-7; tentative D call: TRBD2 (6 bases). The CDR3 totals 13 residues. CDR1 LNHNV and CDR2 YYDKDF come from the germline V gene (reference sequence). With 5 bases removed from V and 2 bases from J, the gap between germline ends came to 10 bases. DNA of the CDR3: TGTGCCACCAGCGCGGGACGCACCTACGAGCAGTACTTC. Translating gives CATSAGRTYEQYF.

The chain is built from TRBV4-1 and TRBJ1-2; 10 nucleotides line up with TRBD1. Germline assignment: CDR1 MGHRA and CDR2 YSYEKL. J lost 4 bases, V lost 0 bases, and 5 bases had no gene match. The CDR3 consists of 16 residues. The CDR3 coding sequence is TGCGCCAGCAGCCAAGAGGGGACAGGGGACGCCTATGGCTACACCTTC. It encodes CASSQEGTGDAYGYTF.

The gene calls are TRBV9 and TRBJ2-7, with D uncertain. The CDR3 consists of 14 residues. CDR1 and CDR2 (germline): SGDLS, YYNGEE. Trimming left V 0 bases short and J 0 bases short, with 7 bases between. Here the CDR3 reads CASSVALGSYEQYF. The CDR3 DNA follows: TGTGCCAGCAGCGTAGCATTGGGCTCCTACGAGCAGTACTTC.

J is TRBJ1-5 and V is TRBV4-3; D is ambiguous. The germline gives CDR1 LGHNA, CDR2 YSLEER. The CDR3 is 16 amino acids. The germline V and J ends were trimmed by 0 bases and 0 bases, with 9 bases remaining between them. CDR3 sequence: CASSQDTANSNQPQHF. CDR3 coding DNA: TGCGCCAGCAGCCAAGATACGGCTAATAGCAATCAGCCCCAGCATTTT.

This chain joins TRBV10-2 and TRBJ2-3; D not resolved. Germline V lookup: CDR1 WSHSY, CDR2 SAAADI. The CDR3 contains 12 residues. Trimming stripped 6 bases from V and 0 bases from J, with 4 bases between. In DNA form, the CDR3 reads TGCGCCAGCAGCGCGAGCACAGATACGCAGTATTTT. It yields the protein CASSASTDTQYF.

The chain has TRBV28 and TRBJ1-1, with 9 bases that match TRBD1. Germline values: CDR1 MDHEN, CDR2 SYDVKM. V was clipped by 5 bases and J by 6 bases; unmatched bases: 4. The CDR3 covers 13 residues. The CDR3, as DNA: TGTGCCAGCAGTAGGGGGACAGGGTCTGAAGCTTTCTTT. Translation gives CASSRGTGSEAFF. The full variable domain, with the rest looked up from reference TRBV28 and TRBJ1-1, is DVKVTQSSRYLVKRTGEKVFLECVQDMDHENMFWYRQDPGLGLRLIYFSYDVKMKEKGDIPEGYSVSREKKERFSLILESASTNQTSMYLCASSRGTGSEAFFGQGTRLTVV.

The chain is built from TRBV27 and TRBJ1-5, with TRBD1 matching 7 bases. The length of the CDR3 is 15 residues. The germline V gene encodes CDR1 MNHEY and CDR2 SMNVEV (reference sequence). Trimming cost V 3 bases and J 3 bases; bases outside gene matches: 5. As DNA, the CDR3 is TGTGCCAGCAGTTTTACAGGGGCCGTCAATCAGCCCCAGCATTTT. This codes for CASSFTGAVNQPQHF.

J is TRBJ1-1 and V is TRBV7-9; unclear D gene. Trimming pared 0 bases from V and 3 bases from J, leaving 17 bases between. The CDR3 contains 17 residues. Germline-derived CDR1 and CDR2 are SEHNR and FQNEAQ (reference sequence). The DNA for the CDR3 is TGTGCCAGCAGCTTAGCGTGGGGTCGGGAGGTCCACACTGAAGCTTTCTTT. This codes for CASSLAWGREVHTEAFF.

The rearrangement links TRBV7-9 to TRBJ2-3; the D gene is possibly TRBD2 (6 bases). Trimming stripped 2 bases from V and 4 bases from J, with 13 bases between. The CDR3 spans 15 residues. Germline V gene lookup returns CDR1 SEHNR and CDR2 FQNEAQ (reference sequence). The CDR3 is CASSLSGQGPDTQYF. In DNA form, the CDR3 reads TGTGCCAGCAGCTTAAGCGGGCAGGGCCCAGATACGCAGTATTTT.

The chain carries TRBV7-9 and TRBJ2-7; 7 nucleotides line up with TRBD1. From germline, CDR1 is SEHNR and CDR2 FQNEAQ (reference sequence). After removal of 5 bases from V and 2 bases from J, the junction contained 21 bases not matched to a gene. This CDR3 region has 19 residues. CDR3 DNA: TGTGCCAGCAGCACATCACTACAACCCGACAGGGATTCCCCCTACGAGCAGTACTTC. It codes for CASSTSLQPDRDSPYEQYF.

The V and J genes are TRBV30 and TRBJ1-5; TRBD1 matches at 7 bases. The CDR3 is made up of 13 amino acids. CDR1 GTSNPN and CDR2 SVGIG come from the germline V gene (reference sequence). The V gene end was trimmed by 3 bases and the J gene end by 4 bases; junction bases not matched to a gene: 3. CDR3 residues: CAWSLTGNQPQHF. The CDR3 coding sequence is TGTGCCTGGAGCTTGACAGGGAATCAGCCCCAGCATTTT.

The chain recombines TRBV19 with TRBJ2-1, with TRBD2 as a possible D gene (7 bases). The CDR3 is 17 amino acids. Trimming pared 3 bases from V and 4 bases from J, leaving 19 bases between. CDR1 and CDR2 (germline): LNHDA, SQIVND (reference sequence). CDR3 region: CASSIAFGAGAYNEQFF. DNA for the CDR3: TGTGCCAGTAGTATCGCCTTTGGGGCGGGGGCATACAATGAGCAGTTCTTC.

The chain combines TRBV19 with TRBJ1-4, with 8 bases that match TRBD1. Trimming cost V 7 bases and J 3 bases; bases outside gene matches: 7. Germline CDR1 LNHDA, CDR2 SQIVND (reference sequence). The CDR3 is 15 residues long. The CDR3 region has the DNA TGTGCCAGTACCCACAGGGGGAGGTCTAATGAAAAACTGTTTTTT. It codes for CASTHRGRSNEKLFF.

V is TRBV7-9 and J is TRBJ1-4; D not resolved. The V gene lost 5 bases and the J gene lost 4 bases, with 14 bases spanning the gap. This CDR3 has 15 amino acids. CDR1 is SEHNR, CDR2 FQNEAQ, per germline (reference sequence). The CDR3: CASSGNRALNEKLFF. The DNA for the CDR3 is TGTGCCAGCAGCGGAAACCGGGCCCTTAATGAAAAACTGTTTTTT.